The sequence of this T cell receptor (beta chain) was determined in a study of neurological immune-mediated disorders. The study's findings and limits: Across subjects, expanded clones had no CDR3 amino acid sequences in common, pointing to private repertoires in all groups.

Trimming shortened V by 1 base and J by 8 bases, and 7 bases separated the two germline ends. Germline V gene data show CDR1 as KGHDR and CDR2 as SFDVKD. The CDR3 runs to 12 residues. This clonotype was seen ten or more times. Its matching antigen is unknown. A single record per CDR3 protein comes from TCRdb applying MiXCR to the 5' RACE reads. The data show approximately 50,000 distinct CDR3 sequences, 7.5% to 9.5% seen once. Indicated time point: longitudinal time-point 3. This chain connects TRBV24-1 to TRBJ1-2; D is undetermined. The origin of this receptor is a woman aged 40 to 50 in good health. The sequencing input was PBMCs. The CDR3 DNA reads as TGTGCCACCAGTGATTTTTGGACCGGCTACACCTTC. Translated, it gives CATSDFWTGYTF.